This T cell receptor (beta chain) was observed in a study of vaccination and CD4 T cells after COVID-19. On the study more broadly: At a median roughly 70 days (range 14 to 241) after dose two, post-vaccine samples were obtained.

The V end was cut by 5 bases, the J end by 8 bases, with 13 bases between. CDR3 length equals 14 residues. Germline CDR1 is LNHNV and CDR2 is YYDKDF (reference sequence). Noted treatment: approximately 9-day PBMC culture with coronavirus spike peptide pools or control peptides (ViraFEST assay). Whole-study findings and limits: SARS-CoV-2-reactive clonotypes rose nonsignificantly, with the median going from 21 to 38.

Sequenced with the Oncomine TCR Beta short-read assay was DNA taken from cultured CD4+ T cells. TCRdb analysed the PCR reads with MiXCR anew, one entry per CDR3 protein. The sample holds about 18,000 distinct CDR3 sequences, under 60% seen once. As to this clonotype: What it binds is unknown.

This sequence was found in a human donor who had recovered from COVID-19. The chain is built from TRBV15 and TRBJ1-6; D is possibly TRBD1 (5 bases). Material: CD4+ T cells from blood, cultured in vitro. CDR3: CATSERGFDSPLHF. DNA of the CDR3: TGTGCCACCAGCGAGAGGGGCTTTGATTCACCCCTCCACTTT.